This T cell receptor (beta chain) derives from a study of blood T cell repertoires in COVID-19. Clones were read by immunoSEQ multiplex PCR, and TCRdb kept only the in-frame ones, dropping some. The table lists about 180,000 clones, roughly 81% of them singletons, with 10% to 15% in the top ten. Sequenced sample: peripheral blood. The TCR was taken from a woman over 75 with COVID-19, enrolled during active disease.

The DNA for the CDR3 is TGCGCCAGCAGCCCTCAAGGGGGGGGCCGATCGGGCTACACCTTC. Translation gives CASSPQGGGRSGYTF. V and J are TRBV5-1 and TRBJ1-2; D might be TRBD1 (6 bases). Germline CDR1 and CDR2: SGHRS and YFSETQ. V lost 4 bases and J lost 8, with 21 bases in between. There are 15 residues in the CDR3. Full variable domain (remainder filled in from reference TRBV5-1 and TRBJ1-2): KAGVTQTPRYLIKTRGQQVTLSCSPISGHRSVSWYQQTPGQGLQFLFEYFSETQRNKGNFPGRFSGRQFSNSRSEMNVSTLELGDSALYLCASSPQGGGRSGYTFGSGTRLTVV.